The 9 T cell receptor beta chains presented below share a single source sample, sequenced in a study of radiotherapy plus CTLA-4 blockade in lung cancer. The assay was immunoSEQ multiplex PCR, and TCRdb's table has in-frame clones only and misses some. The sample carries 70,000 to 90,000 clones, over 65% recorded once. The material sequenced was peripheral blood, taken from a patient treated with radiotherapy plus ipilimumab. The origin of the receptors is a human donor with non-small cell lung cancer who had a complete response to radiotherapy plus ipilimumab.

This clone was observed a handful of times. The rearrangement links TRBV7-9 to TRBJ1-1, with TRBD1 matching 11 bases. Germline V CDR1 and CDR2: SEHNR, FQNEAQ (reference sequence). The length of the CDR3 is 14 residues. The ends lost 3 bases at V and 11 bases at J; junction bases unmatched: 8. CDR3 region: CASSFPGQGVRAFF. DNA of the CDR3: TGTGCCAGCAGCTTTCCGGGACAGGGGGTCAGGGCTTTCTTT.

In DNA, the CDR3 is TGTGCCAGCAGTTACGGGGTTAAGGGGGCCTACTATGGCTACACCTTC. Translation gives CASSYGVKGAYYGYTF. The chain employs TRBV6-5 and TRBJ1-2, with 7 bases that match TRBD1. CDR1 is MNHEY and CDR2 is SVGAGI in the germline V gene. The CDR3 has 16 amino acids. The J segment lost 3 bases and the V segment lost 2 bases, leaving 9 bases of the junction unmatched.

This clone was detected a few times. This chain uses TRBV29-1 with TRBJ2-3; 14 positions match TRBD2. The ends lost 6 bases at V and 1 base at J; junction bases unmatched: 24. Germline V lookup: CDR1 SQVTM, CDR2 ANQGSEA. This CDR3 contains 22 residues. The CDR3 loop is CSVAPGLAGVLTQRPGTDTQYF. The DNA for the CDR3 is TGCAGCGTGGCTCCGGGACTAGCGGGAGTATTAACCCAACGACCGGGCACAGATACGCAGTATTTT.

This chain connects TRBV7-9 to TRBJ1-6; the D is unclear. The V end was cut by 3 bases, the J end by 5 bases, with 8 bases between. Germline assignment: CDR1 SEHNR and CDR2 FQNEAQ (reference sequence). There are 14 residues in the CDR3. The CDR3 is CASSLDANNSPLHF. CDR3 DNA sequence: TGTGCCAGCAGCTTGGATGCGAATAATTCACCCCTCCACTTT. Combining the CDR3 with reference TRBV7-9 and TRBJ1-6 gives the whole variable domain DTGVSQNPRHKITKRGQNVTFRCDPISEHNRLYWYRQTLGQGPEFLTYFQNEAQLEKSRLLSDRFSAERPKGSFSTLEIQRTEQGDSAMYLCASSLDANNSPLHFGNGTRLTVT.

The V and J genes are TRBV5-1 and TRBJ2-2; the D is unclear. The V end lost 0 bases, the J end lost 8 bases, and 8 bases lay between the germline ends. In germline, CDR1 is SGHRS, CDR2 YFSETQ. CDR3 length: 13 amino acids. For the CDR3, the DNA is TGCGCCAGCAGCTTGGCCCGGTCGGGGGAGCTGTTTTTT. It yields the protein CASSLARSGELFF.

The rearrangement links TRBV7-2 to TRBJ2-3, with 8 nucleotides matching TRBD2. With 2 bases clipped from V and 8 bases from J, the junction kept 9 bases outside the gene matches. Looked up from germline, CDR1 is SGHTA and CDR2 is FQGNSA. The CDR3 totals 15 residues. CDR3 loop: CASSLSRGGAGTQYF. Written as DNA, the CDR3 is TGTGCCAGCAGCTTATCACGGGGGGGAGCGGGTACGCAGTATTTT.

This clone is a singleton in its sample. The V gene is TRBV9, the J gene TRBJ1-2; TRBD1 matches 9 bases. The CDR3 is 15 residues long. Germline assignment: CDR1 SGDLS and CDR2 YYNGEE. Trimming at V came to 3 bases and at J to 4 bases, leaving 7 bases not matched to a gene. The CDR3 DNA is TGTGCCAGCAGCGGAGGGGACAGGGCCGTCTATGGCTACACCTTC. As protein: CASSGGDRAVYGYTF.

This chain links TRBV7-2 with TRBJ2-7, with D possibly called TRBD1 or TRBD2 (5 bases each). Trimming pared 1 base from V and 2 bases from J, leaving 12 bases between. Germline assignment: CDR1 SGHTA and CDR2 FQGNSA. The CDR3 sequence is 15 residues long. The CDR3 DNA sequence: TGTGCCAGCAGCTTAGGGGACCCTAAGACCTACGAGCAGTACTTC. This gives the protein CASSLGDPKTYEQYF.

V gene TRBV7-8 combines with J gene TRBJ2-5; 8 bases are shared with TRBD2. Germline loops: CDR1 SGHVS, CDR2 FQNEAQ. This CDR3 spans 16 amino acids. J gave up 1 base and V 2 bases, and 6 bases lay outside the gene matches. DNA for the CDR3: TGTGCCAGCAGCTTATTACCGCGGGGGGTCCAAGAGACCCAGTACTTC. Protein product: CASSLLPRGVQETQYF.